This T cell receptor (beta chain) was profiled in a study of blood T cell repertoires in COVID-19. In the study overall: PBMCs, B-cell-depleted T cells, or T cells were the source of the cDNA or gDNA that made up the material.

V was clipped by 9 bases and J by 3 bases; unmatched bases: 1. There are 12 residues in the CDR3. Germline V lookup: CDR1 LNHDA, CDR2 SQIVND (reference sequence). Sequencing used immunoSEQ multiplex PCR; TCRdb keeps in-frame clones, though not all of them. The sample lists approximately 100,000 clones, about four fifths occurring once. V is TRBV19 and J is TRBJ2-5, with TRBD1 identical over 10 bases. What was sequenced was peripheral blood. This TCR derives from a woman aged 80 or older with active or convalescent COVID-19. The CDR3 loop reads CASGQGEETQYF. The CDR3 DNA sequence: TGTGCCAGCGGACAGGGGGAAGAGACCCAGTACTTC.